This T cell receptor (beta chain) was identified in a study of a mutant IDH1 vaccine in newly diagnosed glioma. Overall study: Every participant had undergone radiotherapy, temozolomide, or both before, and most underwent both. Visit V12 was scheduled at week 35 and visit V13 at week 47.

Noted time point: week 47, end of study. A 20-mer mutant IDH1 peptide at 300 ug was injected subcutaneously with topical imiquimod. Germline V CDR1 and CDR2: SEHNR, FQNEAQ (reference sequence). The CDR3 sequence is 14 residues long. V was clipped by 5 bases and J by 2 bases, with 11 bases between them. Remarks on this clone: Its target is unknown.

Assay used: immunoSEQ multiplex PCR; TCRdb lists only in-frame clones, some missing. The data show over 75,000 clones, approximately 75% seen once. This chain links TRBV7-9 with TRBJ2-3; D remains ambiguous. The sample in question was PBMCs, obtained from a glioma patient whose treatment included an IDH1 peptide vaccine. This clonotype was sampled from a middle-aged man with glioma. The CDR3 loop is CASSQTTATDTQYF. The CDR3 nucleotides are TGTGCCAGCAGCCAGACGACGGCCACAGATACGCAGTATTTT.